Following are 23 T cell receptor beta chains from one sample sequenced in a study of regulatory T cells in long-lasting Graves disease. The time point was: persistent/refractory GD, antithyroid drugs over 5 years with positive TRAb. Construction of the TCR library relied on RNA isolated from PBMCs. Libraries of TCR beta came from iRepertoire HTBI primers plus Arm-PCR of CDR3 regions. TCRdb re-derived calls from the multiplex PCR reads in MiXCR, one entry per CDR3 protein. The top ten hold about 29% of the sample, which has 390,000 or so distinct CDR3 sequences, roughly 23% seen once. Sequencing used peripheral blood mononuclear cells (PBMCs), obtained when the disease was refractory, from a patient treated with antithyroid drugs. The receptors stem from a middle-aged woman with Graves disease.

J is TRBJ1-1 and V is TRBV9; D might be TRBD1 (6 bases). This CDR3 is 17 amino acids long. Germline CDR1 SGDLS, CDR2 YYNGEE. Trimming took off 0 bases at V and 2 bases at J, with 17 bases between the two ends. The CDR3 spells CASSVAEGGTLNTEAFF. CDR3 coding DNA: TGTGCCAGCAGCGTAGCCGAGGGGGGGACACTAAACACTGAAGCTTTCTTT.

The V and J genes are TRBV20-1 and TRBJ2-7; D may be TRBD1 or TRBD2 (5 bases each). Per germline, CDR1 DFQATT and CDR2 SNEGSKA (reference sequence). The CDR3 totals 15 residues. Trimming removed 0 bases at V and 0 bases at J, with 12 bases between. CDR3 sequence (DNA): TGCAGTGCTAGAGATCGGGGCAGAAACTCCTACGAGCAGTACTTC. It translates to CSARDRGRNSYEQYF.

This clonotype occurred a few times. This chain uses TRBV28 with TRBJ2-1; TRBD2 matches 9 bases. This CDR3 has 15 residues. Germline lookup yields CDR1 MDHEN and CDR2 SYDVKM. V lost 6 bases, J lost 4 bases, and 7 bases stayed unmatched. CDR3 residues: CASRLTSGYYNEQFF. In DNA form, the CDR3 reads TGTGCCAGCAGGTTGACTAGCGGATATTACAATGAGCAGTTCTTC.

This chain links TRBV7-2 with TRBJ2-3; 10 nucleotides align to TRBD2. Losses at the gene ends were 1 base for V and 3 bases for J; bases not matched to a gene: 4. CDR1 and CDR2 from the germline V gene are SGHTA and FQGNSA. This CDR3 contains 16 residues. In nucleotides, the CDR3 is TGTGCCAGCAGCTTAGTTCCTAGCGGGAGTACAGATACGCAGTATTTT. Protein sequence: CASSLVPSGSTDTQYF.

This clonotype was seen repeatedly, ten times or more. The chain carries TRBV27 and TRBJ2-1; D might be TRBD2 (6 bases). Germline assignment: CDR1 MNHEY and CDR2 SMNVEV (reference sequence). This CDR3 has 14 residues. V lost 6 bases to trimming and J lost 9 bases, with 18 bases between them. DNA for the CDR3: TGTGCCAGCAGCCCCGGGCTAGCGAATGGTGAGCAGTTCTTC. Amino acids: CASSPGLANGEQFF.

Ten or more counts support this clonotype. V usage is TRBV6-1 and J usage is TRBJ2-5, with D tentatively TRBD1 (5 bases). Looked up from germline, CDR1 is MNHNS and CDR2 is SASEGT. This CDR3 is built from 13 residues. V dropped 6 bases and J dropped 5 bases, with 13 bases sitting between them. CDR3 sequence (DNA): TGTGCCAGCAGCGCGCTGGGGCTGGAGACCCAGTACTTC. It codes for CASSALGLETQYF.

This clonotype has a count of ten or more. The chain employs TRBV28 and TRBJ2-5; 8 nucleotides align to TRBD2. The V gene end was trimmed by 5 bases and the J gene end by 3 bases; junction bases not matched to a gene: 8. This CDR3 has 15 amino acids. Germline CDR1 and CDR2: MDHEN and SYDVKM. The CDR3: CASSPPGLVEETQYF. CDR3 sequence (DNA): TGTGCCAGCAGTCCCCCGGGACTAGTAGAAGAGACCCAGTACTTC.

This clonotype was counted at least ten times. The V gene is TRBV6-1, the J gene TRBJ1-1; no reliable D call. The CDR3 sequence is 15 residues long. CDR1 MNHNS and CDR2 SASEGT come from the germline V gene. Trimming took off 6 bases at V and 1 base at J, with 15 bases between the two ends. CDR3 amino acids: CASSPGPRGNTEAFF. The CDR3 region has the DNA TGTGCCAGCAGCCCCGGGCCTCGGGGGAACACTGAAGCTTTCTTT.

Only a few counts were recorded for this clonotype. CDR3 coding DNA: TGCAGCGCGGTTTCAGCCGGGGAGCTGTTTTTT. This codes for CSAVSAGELFF. This chain connects TRBV29-1 to TRBJ2-2, with D unresolved. Germline values: CDR1 SQVTM, CDR2 ANQGSEA. This CDR3 contains 11 residues. Deletions cut 7 bases from V and 6 bases from J, with 9 bases between.

This clonotype was observed a few times. The rearrangement joins TRBV7-8 to TRBJ2-5; 10 bases fit TRBD2. This CDR3 is 14 amino acids long. V trimming: 5 bases; J trimming: 4 bases; junction bases outside the gene matches: 4. CDR1 and CDR2 from the germline V gene are SGHVS and FQNEAQ. The CDR3 nucleotides are TGTGCCAGCAGCATGAGCGGGAGGGGAGAGACCCAGTACTTC. It translates to CASSMSGRGETQYF. Using reference TRBV7-8 and TRBJ2-5 for the parts outside the CDR3, the full variable domain is GAGVSQSPRYKVAKRGQDVALRCDPISGHVSLFWYQQALGQGPEFLTYFQNEAQLDKSGLPSDRFFAERPEGSVSTLKIQRTQQEDSAVYLCASSMSGRGETQYFGPGTRLLVL.

This clonotype was observed many times. CDR3 DNA sequence: TGTGCCAGCAGTTTACCAACAGGGGGCTGGCAGCCCCAGCATTTT. Its protein product is CASSLPTGGWQPQHF. The genes are TRBV28 and TRBJ1-5; 9 nucleotides align to TRBD1. The CDR3 covers 15 residues. Per the germline V gene, CDR1 is MDHEN and CDR2 is SYDVKM. With 2 bases clipped from V and 7 bases from J, the junction kept 6 bases outside the gene matches.

The table lists this clonotype with many counts. The V and J genes are TRBV28 and TRBJ1-1; D is ambiguous. V dropped 8 bases and J dropped 2 bases, with 12 bases sitting between them. Germline CDR1 and CDR2: MDHEN and SYDVKM. CDR3 length equals 13 residues. The CDR3 loop is CASPDPRNTEAFF. CDR3 bases: TGTGCCAGCCCAGACCCGAGAAACACTGAAGCTTTCTTT.

This clonotype was picked up many times. The chain combines TRBV27 with TRBJ1-1, with D uncertain. The CDR3 consists of 15 residues. Germline assignment: CDR1 MNHEY and CDR2 SMNVEV (reference sequence). V gave up 0 bases and J gave up 3 bases, with 11 bases separating them. The chain's CDR3 is CASSLSRLRDTEAFF. As DNA, the CDR3 is TGTGCCAGCAGTTTATCCAGGCTAAGGGACACTGAAGCTTTCTTT.

This clonotype was counted between two and nine times. The rearrangement links TRBV5-1 to TRBJ2-5, with 7 bases identical to TRBD1. The ends lost 4 bases at V and 6 bases at J; junction bases unmatched: 6. Germline V gives CDR1 SGHRS, CDR2 YFSETQ. The CDR3 totals 13 residues. CDR3 sequence: CASSLRQGQTQYF. In DNA form, the CDR3 reads TGCGCCAGCAGCCTCCGACAGGGACAGACCCAGTACTTC.

The V call is TRBV7-3, the J call TRBJ2-2; weak D call: TRBD1 (5 bases). Germline-derived CDR1 and CDR2 are SGHTA and FQGTGA. V shed 4 bases and J shed 4 bases, with 10 bases lying between them. The length of the CDR3 is 14 residues. The CDR3 region is CASSSGYGTGELFF. In nucleotides, the CDR3 is TGTGCCAGCAGCTCAGGGTATGGCACCGGGGAGCTGTTTTTT.

At least ten counts were recorded for this clonotype. This sequence joins TRBV6-1 and TRBJ2-7, with a weak D call TRBD2 (6 bases). Germline V CDR1 and CDR2: MNHNS, SASEGT. CDR3 length: 13 amino acids. The germline V and J ends were trimmed by 6 bases and 5 bases, with 14 bases remaining between them. CDR3 DNA sequence: TGTGCCAGCAGCCGACTAGTGGGTGACGAGCAGTACTTC. Its protein is CASSRLVGDEQYF.

This clonotype has only a few counts. This rearrangement joins TRBV11-2 to TRBJ2-2; TRBD2 aligns across 8 bases. The germline gives CDR1 SGHAT, CDR2 FQNNGV. Trimming removed 10 bases from V and 3 bases from J; junction bases left unmatched: 10. This CDR3 spans 15 amino acids. In nucleotides, the CDR3 is TGTGCCACTCAAATAGCGGGACGGGACACCGGGGAGCTGTTTTTT. It specifies CATQIAGRDTGELFF.

V usage is TRBV12-3 or TRBV12-4 and J usage is TRBJ1-4; weak D call: TRBD1 (5 bases). V lost 2 bases and J 8 bases, leaving 12 bases between the germline ends. The CDR3 is 14 amino acids. Here the CDR3 DNA reads TGTGCCAGCAGTTTAAAAGGGGCAAAGGAAAAACTGTTTTTT. This gives the protein CASSLKGAKEKLFF.

The chain uses TRBV7-8 and TRBJ2-7; D is unclear. Per the germline V gene, CDR1 is SGHVS and CDR2 is FQNEAQ. The CDR3 has 15 amino acids. Trimming took off 5 bases at V and 3 bases at J, with 17 bases between the two ends. The CDR3 nucleotides read TGTGCCAGCAGCCCCTGGGCAGGCCTGAGCTACGAGCAGTACTTC. Protein: CASSPWAGLSYEQYF.

On this clonotype: A clone one base away is much larger, so this may be a read error. V and J are TRBV6-2 or TRBV6-3 and TRBJ1-2; possibly TRBD1 for D (6 bases). This CDR3 has 16 amino acids. CDR1 is MNHEY and CDR2 is SVGEGT in the germline V gene. For the CDR3, the DNA is TGTGCCAGCACCACGCAGGGGTTTCGGGGTGGCTATGGCTGCACCTTC. This codes for CASTTQGFRGGYGCTF.

There are a few counts of this clonotype. The chain recombines TRBV20-1 with TRBJ1-1, with TRBD1 identical over 8 bases. With V trimmed by 2 bases and J by 3 bases, 5 bases remained unmatched. This CDR3 spans 14 amino acids. Germline CDR1 reads DFQATT; CDR2 reads SNEGSKA (reference sequence). The chain's CDR3 is CSARSGQGHTEAFF. The DNA for the CDR3 is TGCAGTGCTAGATCTGGACAGGGACACACTGAAGCTTTCTTT.

This clonotype has at least ten counts. The chain carries TRBV2 and TRBJ1-1, with 12 bases matching TRBD1. Trimming removed 8 bases from V and 5 bases from J; junction bases left unmatched: 6. CDR3 length equals 14 residues. Germline V CDR1 and CDR2: SNHLY, FYNNEI. The CDR3 reads CASRDRGPVTEAFF. CDR3 coding DNA: TGTGCCAGCCGGGACAGGGGGCCGGTGACTGAAGCTTTCTTT.

As concerns this clonotype: A much larger clone lies one base from this, so it may be a read error. The rearrangement links TRBV7-8 to TRBJ2-7, with D maybe TRBD2 (6 bases). This CDR3 has 16 amino acids. V shed 5 bases and J shed 1 base, with 18 bases lying between them. CDR1 and CDR2 from the germline V gene are SGHVS and FQNEAQ. The CDR3 DNA follows: TGTGCCAGCAGCCCTAGGGGACTCGCTTTATCCTACGAGCAGTACTTC. It translates to CASSPRGLALSYEQYF. Combining the CDR3 with reference TRBV7-8 and TRBJ2-7 gives the whole variable domain GAGVSQSPRYKVAKRGQDVALRCDPISGHVSLFWYQQALGQGPEFLTYFQNEAQLDKSGLPSDRFFAERPEGSVSTLKIQRTQQEDSAVYLCASSPRGLALSYEQYFGPGTRLTVT.